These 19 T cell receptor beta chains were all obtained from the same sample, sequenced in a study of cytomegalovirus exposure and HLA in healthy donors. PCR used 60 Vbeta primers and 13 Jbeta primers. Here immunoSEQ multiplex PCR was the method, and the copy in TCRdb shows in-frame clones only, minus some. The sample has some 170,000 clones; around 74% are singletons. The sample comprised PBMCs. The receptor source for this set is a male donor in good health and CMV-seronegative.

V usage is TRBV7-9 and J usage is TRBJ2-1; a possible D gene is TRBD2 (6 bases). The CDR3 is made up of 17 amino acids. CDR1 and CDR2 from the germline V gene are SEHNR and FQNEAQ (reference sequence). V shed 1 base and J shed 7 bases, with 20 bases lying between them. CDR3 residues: CASSLDLGQGGENEQFF. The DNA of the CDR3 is TGTGCCAGCAGCTTAGATTTAGGGCAGGGAGGTGAGAATGAGCAGTTCTTC.

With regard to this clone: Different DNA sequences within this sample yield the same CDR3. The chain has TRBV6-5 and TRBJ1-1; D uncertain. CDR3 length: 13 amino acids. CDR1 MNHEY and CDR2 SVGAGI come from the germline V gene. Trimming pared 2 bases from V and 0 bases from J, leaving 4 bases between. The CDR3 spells CASSYQMNTEAFF. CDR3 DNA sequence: TGTGCCAGCAGTTACCAGATGAACACTGAAGCTTTCTTT.

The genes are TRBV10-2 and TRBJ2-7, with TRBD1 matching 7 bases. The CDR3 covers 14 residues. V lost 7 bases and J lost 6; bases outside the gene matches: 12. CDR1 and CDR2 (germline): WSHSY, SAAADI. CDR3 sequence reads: CASKSTGVLGEQYF. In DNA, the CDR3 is TGCGCCAGCAAAAGCACAGGGGTGTTGGGCGAGCAGTACTTC.

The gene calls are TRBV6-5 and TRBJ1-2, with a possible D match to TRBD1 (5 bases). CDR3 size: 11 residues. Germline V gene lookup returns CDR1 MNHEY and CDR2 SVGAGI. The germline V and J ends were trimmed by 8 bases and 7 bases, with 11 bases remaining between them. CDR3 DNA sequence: TGTGCCAGCGGTCAGGGCGCTGGCTACACCTTC. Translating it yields CASGQGAGYTF.

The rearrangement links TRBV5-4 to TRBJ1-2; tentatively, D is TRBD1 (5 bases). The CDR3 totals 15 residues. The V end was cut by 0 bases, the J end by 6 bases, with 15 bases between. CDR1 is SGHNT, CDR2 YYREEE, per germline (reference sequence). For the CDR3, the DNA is TGTGCCAGCAGCTTGGGGTCTCTGGGGCAGAATGGCTACACCTTC. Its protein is CASSLGSLGQNGYTF.

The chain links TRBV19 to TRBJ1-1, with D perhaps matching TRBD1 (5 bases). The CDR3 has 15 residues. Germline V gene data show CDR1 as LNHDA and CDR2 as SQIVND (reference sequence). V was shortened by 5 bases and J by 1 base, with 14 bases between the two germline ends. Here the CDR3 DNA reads TGTGCCAGTAGTCCGGGGGTGAGGGCGAACACTGAAGCTTTCTTT. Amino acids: CASSPGVRANTEAFF.

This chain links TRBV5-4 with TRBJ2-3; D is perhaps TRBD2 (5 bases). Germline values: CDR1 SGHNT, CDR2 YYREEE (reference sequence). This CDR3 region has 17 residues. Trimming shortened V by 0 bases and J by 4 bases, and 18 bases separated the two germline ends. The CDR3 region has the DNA TGTGCCAGCAGCTTGGTGCCGCGGGCCGGTAGGGCAGATACGCAGTATTTT. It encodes CASSLVPRAGRADTQYF.

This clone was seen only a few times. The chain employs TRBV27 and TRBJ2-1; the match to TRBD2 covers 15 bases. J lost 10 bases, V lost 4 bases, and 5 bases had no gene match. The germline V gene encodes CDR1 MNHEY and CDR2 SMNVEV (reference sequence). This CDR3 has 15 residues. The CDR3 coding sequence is TGTGCCAGCAGTTCCGGACTAGCGGGAGGGAAGGAGCAGTTCTTC. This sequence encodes CASSSGLAGGKEQFF.

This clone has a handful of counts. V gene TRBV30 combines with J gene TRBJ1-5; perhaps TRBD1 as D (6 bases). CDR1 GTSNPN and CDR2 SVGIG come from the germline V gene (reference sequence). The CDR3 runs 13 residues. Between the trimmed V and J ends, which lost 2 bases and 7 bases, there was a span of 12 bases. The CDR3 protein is CAWSSRGGQPQHF. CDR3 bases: TGTGCCTGGAGTTCCAGGGGAGGGCAGCCCCAGCATTTT.

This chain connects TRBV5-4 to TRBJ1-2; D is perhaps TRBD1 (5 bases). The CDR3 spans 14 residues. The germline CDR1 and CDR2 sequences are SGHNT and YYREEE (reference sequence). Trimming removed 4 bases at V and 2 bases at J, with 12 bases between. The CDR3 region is CASSPRVGNYGYTF. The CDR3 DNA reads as TGTGCCAGCAGCCCCAGGGTAGGAAACTATGGCTACACCTTC.

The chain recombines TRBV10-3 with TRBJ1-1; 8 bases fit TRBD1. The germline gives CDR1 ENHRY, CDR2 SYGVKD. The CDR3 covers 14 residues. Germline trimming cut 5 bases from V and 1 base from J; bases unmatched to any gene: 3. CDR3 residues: CAISPGQGNTEAFF. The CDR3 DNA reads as TGTGCCATCAGTCCTGGACAGGGGAACACTGAAGCTTTCTTT.

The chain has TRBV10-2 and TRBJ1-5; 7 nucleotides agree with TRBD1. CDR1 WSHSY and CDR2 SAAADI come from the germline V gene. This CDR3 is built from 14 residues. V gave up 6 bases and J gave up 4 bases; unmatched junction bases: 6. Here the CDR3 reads CASRTGTLNQPQHF. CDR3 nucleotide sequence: TGCGCCAGCAGGACAGGGACCTTAAATCAGCCCCAGCATTTT.

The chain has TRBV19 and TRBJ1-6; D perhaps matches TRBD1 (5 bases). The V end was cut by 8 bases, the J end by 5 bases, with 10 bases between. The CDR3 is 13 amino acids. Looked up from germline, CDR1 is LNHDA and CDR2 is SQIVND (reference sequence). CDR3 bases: TGTGCCAGTGGACAACCTAATAATTCACCCCTCCACTTT. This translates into CASGQPNNSPLHF.

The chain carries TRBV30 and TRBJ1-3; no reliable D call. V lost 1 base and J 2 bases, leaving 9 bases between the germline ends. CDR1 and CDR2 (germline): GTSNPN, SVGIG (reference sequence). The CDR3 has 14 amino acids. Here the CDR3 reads CAWSAKTAGNTIYF. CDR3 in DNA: TGTGCCTGGAGTGCCAAAACGGCTGGAAACACCATATATTTT.

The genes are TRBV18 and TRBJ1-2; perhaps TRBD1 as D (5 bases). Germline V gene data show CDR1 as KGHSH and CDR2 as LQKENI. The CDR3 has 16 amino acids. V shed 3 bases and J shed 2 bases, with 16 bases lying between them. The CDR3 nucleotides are TGTGCCAGCTCACCCCAGGGAGGGAACCCCAACTATGGCTACACCTTC. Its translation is CASSPQGGNPNYGYTF.

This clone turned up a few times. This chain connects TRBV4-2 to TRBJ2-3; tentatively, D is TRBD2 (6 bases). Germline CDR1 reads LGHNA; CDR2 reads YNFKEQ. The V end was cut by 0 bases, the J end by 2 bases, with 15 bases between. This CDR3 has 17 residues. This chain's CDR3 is CASSQDPGTSYTDTQYF. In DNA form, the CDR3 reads TGTGCCAGCAGCCAAGACCCCGGGACTTCTTACACAGATACGCAGTATTTT.

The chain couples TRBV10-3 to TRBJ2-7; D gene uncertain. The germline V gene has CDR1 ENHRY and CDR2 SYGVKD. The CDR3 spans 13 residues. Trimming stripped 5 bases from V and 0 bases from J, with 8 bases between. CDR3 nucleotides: TGTGCCATCAGTTTACAAAGCTCCTACGAGCAGTACTTC. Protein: CAISLQSSYEQYF.

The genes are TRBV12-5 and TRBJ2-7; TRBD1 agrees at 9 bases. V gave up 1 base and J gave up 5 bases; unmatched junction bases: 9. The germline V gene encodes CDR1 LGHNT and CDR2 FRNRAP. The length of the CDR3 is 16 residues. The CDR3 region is CASGLEGTGIVNEQYF. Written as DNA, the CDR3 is TGTGCTAGTGGTTTGGAAGGGACAGGGATTGTCAACGAGCAGTACTTC.

CDR3 loop: CASRDRASYEQYF. The CDR3 region has the DNA TGTGCCAGCAGGGACAGGGCCTCCTACGAGCAGTACTTC. The chain links TRBV27 to TRBJ2-7, with TRBD1 identical over 8 bases. The V gene's germline CDR1 is MNHEY and CDR2 SMNVEV (reference sequence). After removal of 6 bases from V and 0 bases from J, the junction contained 1 base not matched to a gene. The CDR3 spans 13 residues.